The 17 T cell receptor beta chains listed next were all sequenced from one sample in a study of blood T cell repertoires in COVID-19. Clones were read by immunoSEQ multiplex PCR, and TCRdb kept only the in-frame ones, dropping some. The repertoire consists of about 78,000 clones, with around nine tenths occurring once and the leading ten covering about 5%. The specimen was peripheral blood. These receptors came from a man aged 50-60 years with active or convalescent COVID-19.

The chain combines TRBV10-2 with TRBJ2-2; weak D call: TRBD1 (6 bases). This CDR3 spans 13 amino acids. CDR1 and CDR2 from the germline V gene are WSHSY and SAAADI. Trimming cost V 8 bases and J 6 bases, with 13 bases left between them. CDR3 DNA: TGCGCCAGCGGACAGAGTGGGTCCGGGGAGCTGTTTTTT. Its translation is CASGQSGSGELFF.

This chain connects TRBV28 to TRBJ1-1, with D perhaps matching TRBD1 (6 bases). V lost 3 bases, J lost 4 bases, and 12 bases lay in between. Germline loops: CDR1 MDHEN, CDR2 SYDVKM. The CDR3 sequence is 14 residues long. The CDR3 region is CASSFGGVSTEAFF. CDR3 nucleotide sequence: TGTGCCAGCAGTTTTGGGGGCGTCAGCACTGAAGCTTTCTTT.

The chain carries TRBV7-6 and TRBJ2-5; D gene unclear. CDR1 SGHVS and CDR2 FNYEAQ come from the germline V gene. The CDR3 loop spans 13 amino acids. V lost 4 bases and J lost 4, with 10 bases in between. The CDR3 DNA follows: TGTGCCAGCAGCTCCCATATACTAGAGACCCAGTACTTC. Amino acids: CASSSHILETQYF.

V is TRBV19 and J is TRBJ2-3, with D possibly TRBD2 on 7 matching bases. Germline V gene lookup returns CDR1 LNHDA and CDR2 SQIVND (reference sequence). The germline V and J ends were trimmed by 3 bases and 0 bases, with 16 bases remaining between them. This CDR3 spans 17 amino acids. The DNA of the CDR3 is TGTGCCAGTAGTATTGGCGGGGGCGGAATTAGCACAGATACGCAGTATTTT. Translating it yields CASSIGGGGISTDTQYF.

V and J are TRBV3-1 (or the pseudogene TRBV3-2) and TRBJ2-1; TRBD2 matches 8 bases. Trimming took 5 bases from V and 0 from J; bases not matched to a gene: 15. CDR3 size: 19 residues. Germline CDR1 LGHDT, CDR2 YNNKEL (reference sequence). The CDR3 DNA sequence: TGTGCCAGCAGCTTCCCCCGGGAGGGGGGGGGCAGCTCCTACAATGAGCAGTTCTTC. This gives the protein CASSFPREGGGSSYNEQFF.

This clone was observed a handful of times. The chain links TRBV6-5 to TRBJ1-4; D perhaps matches TRBD1 (5 bases). Per the germline V gene, CDR1 is MNHEY and CDR2 is SVGAGI. The CDR3 covers 15 residues. Deletions cut 2 bases from V and 8 bases from J, with 15 bases between. The CDR3 protein is CASSYGGTRGEKLFF. The CDR3 coding sequence is TGTGCCAGCAGTTACGGCGGGACGCGCGGGGAAAAACTGTTTTTT.

The genes are TRBV30 and TRBJ1-5; D not resolved. V lost 0 bases to trimming and J lost 1 base, with 16 bases between them. CDR1 is GTSNPN and CDR2 is SVGIG in the germline V gene (reference sequence). This CDR3 region has 17 residues. The CDR3 reads CAWSVRGWVGSNQPQHF. CDR3 in DNA: TGTGCCTGGAGTGTACGGGGATGGGTCGGCAGCAATCAGCCCCAGCATTTT.

This clone was detected only once. This rearrangement joins TRBV6-6 to TRBJ1-1, with 7 bases fitting TRBD1. Germline CDR1 MNHNY, CDR2 SVGAGI (reference sequence). After removal of 6 bases from V and 3 bases from J, the junction contained 10 bases not matched to a gene. This CDR3 is 15 amino acids long. The CDR3 protein is CASSWGQLIDTEAFF. CDR3 in DNA: TGTGCCAGCAGCTGGGGACAGCTGATCGACACTGAAGCTTTCTTT.

The J gene is TRBJ2-5, the V gene TRBV11-2; D is undetermined. CDR3 length: 13 residues. V lost 0 bases and J 2 bases, leaving 4 bases between the germline ends. From germline, CDR1 is SGHAT and CDR2 FQNNGV. This CDR3 reads CASSLELQETQYF. CDR3 nucleotide sequence: TGTGCCAGCAGCTTAGAACTGCAAGAGACCCAGTACTTC.

CDR3: CASSTWTGGTFRTQYF. CDR3 bases: TGTGCCAGCAGTACCTGGACAGGGGGGACCTTTAGAACCCAGTACTTC. The chain links TRBV6-2 or TRBV6-3 to TRBJ2-5, with 10 nucleotides matching TRBD1. Germline V CDR1 and CDR2: MNHEY, SVGEGT. CDR3 size: 16 residues. After removal of 5 bases from V and 8 bases from J, the junction contained 14 bases not matched to a gene.

This clone was found once. This chain joins TRBV2 and TRBJ2-3, with D possibly being TRBD2 (6 bases). The V end was cut by 6 bases, the J end by 1 base, with 8 bases between. This CDR3 has 13 residues. In germline, CDR1 is SNHLY, CDR2 FYNNEI. As DNA, the CDR3 is TGTGCCAGCAGGACGGGGGGCACAGATACGCAGTATTTT. The encoded protein is CASRTGGTDTQYF.

This chain connects TRBV18 to TRBJ2-1, with 8 bases fitting TRBD2. CDR1 and CDR2 from the germline V gene are KGHSH and LQKENI. After removal of 5 bases from V and 0 bases from J, the junction contained 3 bases not matched to a gene. This CDR3 contains 15 residues. The CDR3 region is CASSSGGSSYNEQFF. The CDR3 DNA is TGTGCCAGCTCAAGCGGGGGAAGCTCCTACAATGAGCAGTTCTTC.

The chain has TRBV3-1 (or the pseudogene TRBV3-2) and TRBJ2-5; 10 nucleotides align to TRBD1. With V trimmed by 0 bases and J by 9 bases, 7 bases remained unmatched. CDR3 length equals 15 residues. Germline V gene lookup returns CDR1 LGHDT and CDR2 YNNKEL (reference sequence). The CDR3 here is CASSQDLTGGAAQYF. The DNA for the CDR3 is TGTGCCAGCAGCCAAGATCTGACAGGGGGCGCGGCCCAGTACTTC.

This clone has only a few counts. The V and J genes are TRBV3-1 (or the pseudogene TRBV3-2) and TRBJ1-1; 7 bases are a match to TRBD1. J gave up 4 bases and V 4 bases, and 3 bases lay outside the gene matches. The CDR3 runs to 13 residues. CDR1 and CDR2 from the germline V gene are LGHDT and YNNKEL (reference sequence). CDR3 residues: CASSLPGGTEAFF. CDR3 sequence (DNA): TGTGCCAGCAGCCTGCCAGGGGGCACTGAAGCTTTCTTT.

This chain uses TRBV24-1 with TRBJ2-7; D is perhaps TRBD1 (6 bases). Looked up from germline, CDR1 is KGHDR and CDR2 is SFDVKD. The CDR3 totals 10 residues. Trimming stripped 10 bases from V and 5 bases from J, with 8 bases between. CDR3 region: CATRQDEQYV. DNA for the CDR3: TGTGCCACTAGACAGGACGAGCAGTACGTC.

The rearrangement uses TRBV30 and TRBJ1-2; 9 nucleotides line up with TRBD1. The germline V gene encodes CDR1 GTSNPN and CDR2 SVGIG (reference sequence). This CDR3 has 15 residues. The junction had 10 bases not matched to a gene; V was cut back by 4 bases and J by 4 bases. CDR3 residues: CAWIPGRDRAYGYTF. The CDR3 DNA reads as TGTGCCTGGATTCCCGGTAGGGACAGGGCCTATGGCTACACCTTC.

The chain has TRBV13 and TRBJ1-2; D not resolved. In germline, CDR1 is PRHDT, CDR2 FYEKMQ (reference sequence). Trimming removed 0 bases from V and 6 bases from J, with 8 bases in between. This CDR3 region has 13 residues. The CDR3 coding sequence is TGTGCCAGCAGCTTAGGGTGGCGGAATGGCTACACCTTC. This sequence encodes CASSLGWRNGYTF.